The 25 T cell receptor beta chains below were found in one sample sequenced in a study of blood T cell repertoires in COVID-19. Using immunoSEQ multiplex PCR, the repertoire was profiled, and TCRdb retains in-frame clones only, with some absent. The sample holds tens of thousands of clones, 90% seen once. Sequencing was carried out using peripheral blood. Every receptor here comes from a woman of 80 years or more with active or convalescent COVID-19.

The rearrangement uses TRBV19 and TRBJ2-6; D is unresolved. Trimming pared 4 bases from V and 2 bases from J, leaving 6 bases between. This CDR3 spans 14 amino acids. CDR1 is LNHDA, CDR2 SQIVND, per germline (reference sequence). Here the CDR3 DNA reads TGTGCCAGTAGTACCGACACTGGGGCCAACGTCCTGACTTTC. As protein: CASSTDTGANVLTF. The full variable domain, completed using reference TRBV19 and TRBJ2-6, is DGGITQSPKYLFRKEGQNVTLSCEQNLNHDAMYWYRQDPGQGLRLIYYSQIVNDFQKGDIAEGYSVSREKKESFPLTVTSAQKNPTAFYLCASSTDTGANVLTFGAGSRLTVL.

The chain has TRBV28 and TRBJ1-2, with D unresolved. The V gene lost 3 bases and the J gene lost 5 bases, with 10 bases spanning the gap. Germline V gene data show CDR1 as MDHEN and CDR2 as SYDVKM. The CDR3 is 13 amino acids. The CDR3 sequence: CASSFVSRYGYTF. The CDR3, as DNA: TGTGCCAGCAGTTTTGTGAGCCGGTATGGCTACACCTTC.

This chain joins TRBV7-8 and TRBJ1-6, with D tentatively TRBD1 (6 bases). V was trimmed by 3 bases and J by 7 bases, leaving 13 bases between them. The V gene's germline CDR1 is SGHVS and CDR2 FQNEAQ. This CDR3 is built from 15 residues. The CDR3 protein is CASSLGRGSNSPLHF. DNA for the CDR3: TGTGCCAGCAGCTTGGGCAGGGGATCGAATTCACCCCTCCACTTT.

The rearrangement uses TRBV18 and TRBJ1-1, with 9 bases lining up with TRBD1. CDR3 length: 13 residues. Per germline, CDR1 KGHSH and CDR2 LQKENI. Losses at the gene ends were 6 bases for V and 5 bases for J; bases not matched to a gene: 4. The CDR3 loop is CASSTGGGTEAFF. The CDR3 coding sequence is TGTGCCAGCTCTACAGGGGGCGGGACTGAAGCTTTCTTT. Based on the CDR3 plus reference TRBV18 and TRBJ1-1, the full variable domain is NAGVMQNPRHLVRRRGQEARLRCSPMKGHSHVYWYRQLPEEGLKFMVYLQKENIIDESGMPKERFSAEFPKEGPSILRIQQVVRGDSAAYFCASSTGGGTEAFFGQGTRLTVV.

This rearrangement joins TRBV9 to TRBJ1-2; 8 nucleotides align to TRBD1. The V and J ends lost 2 bases and 8 bases, in that order; junction bases with no gene match: 11. The CDR3 is 15 residues long. Germline-derived CDR1 and CDR2 are SGDLS and YYNGEE. This CDR3 reads CASSVEPGQGGGYTF. DNA for the CDR3: TGTGCCAGCAGCGTGGAGCCCGGACAGGGTGGAGGCTACACCTTC.

The chain joins TRBV30 to TRBJ1-5, with D hard to call. V shed 0 bases and J shed 1 base, with 13 bases lying between them. The CDR3 sequence is 16 residues long. The germline gives CDR1 GTSNPN, CDR2 SVGIG (reference sequence). CDR3 nucleotides: TGTGCCTGGAGTGTACGGGGTGGGAACAGCAATCAGCCCCAGCATTTT. Translating it yields CAWSVRGGNSNQPQHF.

The J gene is TRBJ1-6, the V gene TRBV7-9; D possibly corresponds to TRBD1 (6 bases). CDR3 length: 12 residues. The V end was cut by 7 bases, the J end by 13 bases, with 14 bases between. The germline CDR1 and CDR2 sequences are SEHNR and FQNEAQ (reference sequence). CDR3 region: CASTLWGPPLHF. CDR3 DNA sequence: TGTGCCAGCACCCTCTGGGGGCCGCCCCTCCACTTT.

Only one count was recorded for this clone. The chain combines TRBV9 with TRBJ1-1; TRBD1 is a possible D gene (5 bases). Between the trimmed V and J ends, which lost 4 bases and 1 base, there was a span of 17 bases. Per the germline V gene, CDR1 is SGDLS and CDR2 is YYNGEE. The CDR3 has 16 residues. The CDR3 nucleotides read TGTGCCAGCAGCCAGGTAGGCGGGGCTCCGAACACTGAAGCTTTCTTT. Amino acids: CASSQVGGAPNTEAFF.

This chain joins TRBV7-2 and TRBJ2-2; TRBD1 matches at 11 bases. The CDR3 length is 16 residues. The germline V gene has CDR1 SGHTA and CDR2 FQGNSA. V lost 4 bases, J lost 6 bases, and 7 bases stayed unmatched. CDR3 in amino acids: CASSSTGTGGSGELFF. CDR3 bases: TGTGCCAGCAGCTCCACCGGGACAGGGGGATCCGGGGAGCTGTTTTTT.

The chain links TRBV5-6 to TRBJ2-7, with TRBD1 as a possible D gene (5 bases). Germline V gene sequence: CDR1 SGHDT, CDR2 YYEEEE. The CDR3 is made up of 13 amino acids. The ends were cut back, 0 bases at V and 7 bases at J, with 11 bases in the middle. The CDR3 region is CASSLAGPMEQYF. For the CDR3, the DNA is TGTGCCAGCAGCTTGGCAGGGCCCATGGAGCAGTACTTC. The variable domain in full, completed from reference TRBV5-6 and TRBJ2-7, reads DAGVTQSPTHLIKTRGQQVTLRCSPKSGHDTVSWYQQALGQGPQFIFQYYEEEERQRGNFPDRFSGHQFPNYSSELNVNALLLGDSALYLCASSLAGPMEQYFGPGTRLTVT.

The chain couples TRBV24-1 to TRBJ2-1; the D gene is possibly TRBD2 (5 bases). The CDR3 loop spans 17 amino acids. CDR1 and CDR2 from the germline V gene are KGHDR and SFDVKD. The V end lost 1 base, the J end lost 10 bases, and 22 bases lay between the germline ends. The CDR3 DNA reads as TGTGCCACCAGTGATTTTTTAAGTTTCGGGCCGGGAAGGGAGCAGTTCTTC. Amino acids: CATSDFLSFGPGREQFF.

Only a few counts were recorded for this clone. V is TRBV5-4 and J is TRBJ1-1, with a possible D match to TRBD1 (5 bases). The CDR3 length is 14 residues. The germline CDR1 and CDR2 sequences are SGHNT and YYREEE (reference sequence). The germline V and J ends were trimmed by 4 bases and 3 bases, with 13 bases remaining between them. DNA of the CDR3: TGTGCCAGCAGCCCGGACAACGGAGACACTGAAGCTTTCTTT. Its protein product is CASSPDNGDTEAFF.

The CDR3 loop reads CASSLVATARNEQFF. The CDR3, as DNA: TGTGCCAGCAGCTTAGTCGCGACAGCGAGAAATGAGCAGTTCTTC. The rearrangement links TRBV7-8 to TRBJ2-1, with a tentative D call TRBD1 (5 bases). From germline, CDR1 is SGHVS and CDR2 FQNEAQ. The CDR3 is made up of 15 amino acids. V shed 1 base and J shed 7 bases, with 14 bases lying between them.

This sequence joins TRBV7-9 and TRBJ1-4; no definite D call. This CDR3 contains 17 residues. V lost 0 bases and J 4 bases, leaving 15 bases between the germline ends. Germline V gene lookup returns CDR1 SEHNR and CDR2 FQNEAQ (reference sequence). DNA of the CDR3: TGTGCCAGCAGCTTAGCGGCGGGGTCGGACCTTAATGAAAAACTGTTTTTT. This codes for CASSLAAGSDLNEKLFF.

The chain carries TRBV20-1 and TRBJ2-7; unclear D gene. Between the trimmed V and J ends, which lost 2 bases and 3 bases, there was a span of 5 bases. Germline V lookup: CDR1 DFQATT, CDR2 SNEGSKA (reference sequence). The CDR3 is 11 residues long. The CDR3 nucleotides read TGCAGTGCTAGATCTATCTACGAGCAGTACTTC. The encoded protein is CSARSIYEQYF.

The chain has TRBV27 and TRBJ2-7; D is undetermined. CDR1 and CDR2 from the germline V gene are MNHEY and SMNVEV (reference sequence). V gave up 0 bases and J gave up 0 bases, with 12 bases separating them. The CDR3 has 16 residues. CDR3 coding DNA: TGTGCCAGCAGTTTATCCCTCGCGCATTTCTCCTACGAGCAGTACTTC. This translates into CASSLSLAHFSYEQYF.

The chain combines TRBV2 with TRBJ1-1; a weak D match, TRBD1 (5 bases). Germline V gene data show CDR1 as SNHLY and CDR2 as FYNNEI. V dropped 6 bases and J dropped 10 bases, with 15 bases sitting between them. The CDR3 runs 12 residues. The CDR3 is CASRYGDYGAFF. The CDR3 nucleotides are TGTGCCAGCAGGTATGGGGACTATGGAGCTTTCTTT.

The chain recombines TRBV11-2 with TRBJ1-4; tentatively, D is TRBD1 (5 bases). CDR3 length: 13 residues. The germline V gene has CDR1 SGHAT and CDR2 FQNNGV. V was shortened by 5 bases and J by 5 bases, with 9 bases between the two germline ends. CDR3 in amino acids: CASSRQPNEKLFF. CDR3 sequence (DNA): TGTGCCAGCAGCCGACAGCCGAATGAAAAACTGTTTTTT.

V and J are TRBV21-1 and TRBJ1-5; the table assigns TRBD1, which was not confirmed against the DNA. TRBV21-1 is marked as a pseudogene. This CDR3 spans 18 amino acids. In DNA, the CDR3 is TGTGCCAGCAGCCAAGAGGGGGTCAGGGGGCGAGGTAATCAGCCCCAGCATTTT. It yields the protein CASSQEGVRGRGNQPQHF.

This chain links TRBV18 with TRBJ1-5, with D maybe TRBD1 (6 bases). Trimming left V 6 bases short and J 8 bases short, with 20 bases between. CDR3 size: 15 residues. Germline assignment: CDR1 KGHSH and CDR2 LQKENI. CDR3 in amino acids: CASSAGAPRAEPQHF. CDR3 coding DNA: TGTGCCAGCTCCGCGGGGGCTCCCCGGGCAGAGCCCCAGCATTTT.

This rearrangement joins TRBV2 to TRBJ1-5; 8 bases align to TRBD1. Per the germline V gene, CDR1 is SNHLY and CDR2 is FYNNEI. CDR3 length: 13 amino acids. Losses at the gene ends were 8 bases for V and 5 bases for J; bases not matched to a gene: 5. DNA of the CDR3: TGTGCCAGCGCTTCAGGGGGCGATCAGCCCCAGCATTTT. Translating gives CASASGGDQPQHF.

The J gene is TRBJ2-3, the V gene TRBV5-6; the match to TRBD2 covers 7 bases. V shed 3 bases and J 3 bases; nucleotides not matched to a gene: 13. The CDR3 runs to 17 residues. Germline V gene sequence: CDR1 SGHDT, CDR2 YYEEEE. The CDR3 reads CASSSSWGAGVTDTQYF. CDR3 nucleotides: TGTGCCAGCAGCTCCTCGTGGGGTGCGGGAGTGACAGATACGCAGTATTTT.

This chain joins TRBV20-1 and TRBJ2-1; TRBD2 matches 10 bases. CDR1 is DFQATT and CDR2 is SNEGSKA in the germline V gene (reference sequence). V shed 3 bases, J shed 8 bases, and the junction held 13 bases outside the gene matches. The CDR3 has 16 amino acids. Written as DNA, the CDR3 is TGCAGTGCTAGTGCCCAGGACGGGACTAGCGTCGATGAGCAGTTCTTC. Its translation is CSASAQDGTSVDEQFF.

CDR3: CATSRTQGGETNEKLFF. The CDR3 nucleotides read TGTGCCACCAGCAGAACACAGGGAGGGGAAACTAATGAAAAACTGTTTTTT. The genes are TRBV15 and TRBJ1-4; D is perhaps TRBD1 (6 bases). The V gene lost 2 bases and the J gene lost 1 base, with 14 bases spanning the gap. This CDR3 has 17 residues. The germline V gene encodes CDR1 LNHNV and CDR2 YYDKDF (reference sequence).

This clone was observed a single time. V and J are TRBV9 and TRBJ2-3; D might be TRBD2 (6 bases). Trimming left V 6 bases short and J 2 bases short, with 13 bases between. The CDR3 consists of 14 residues. CDR1 SGDLS and CDR2 YYNGEE come from the germline V gene. CDR3 in DNA: TGTGCCAGCAACGAGGCGGGATCCACAGATACGCAGTATTTT. The encoded protein is CASNEAGSTDTQYF.